This passage covers 25 T cell receptor beta chains from one sample sequenced in a study of blood T cell repertoires in COVID-19. Sequencing used immunoSEQ multiplex PCR; TCRdb keeps in-frame clones, though not all of them. Among around 450,000 clones listed, about 85% were seen once. The specimen was PBMCs or T cells enriched from blood (not recorded which). These TCRs come from a woman aged 18-29 years with acute COVID-19.

J is TRBJ2-2 and V is TRBV3-1 (or the pseudogene TRBV3-2); D might be TRBD1 (5 bases). The CDR3 is made up of 14 amino acids. Germline V gene lookup returns CDR1 LGHDT and CDR2 YNNKEL (reference sequence). V lost 1 base, J lost 8 bases, and 11 bases lay in between. CDR3 DNA: TGTGCCAGCAGCCAAGGGATGGGGCCAGGGGAGCTGTTTTTT. Residues: CASSQGMGPGELFF.

CDR3 region: CASRPDRGVSYEQYF. CDR3 bases: TGTGCCAGCAGACCCGACAGGGGGGTCTCCTACGAGCAGTACTTC. V is TRBV6-5 and J is TRBJ2-7; 9 bases line up with TRBD1. V lost 6 bases and J lost 0; bases outside the gene matches: 6. The CDR3 runs to 15 residues. Germline V gene sequence: CDR1 MNHEY, CDR2 SVGAGI.

The V and J genes are TRBV29-1 and TRBJ1-1, with unresolved D. CDR3 length: 14 amino acids. Germline lookup yields CDR1 SQVTM and CDR2 ANQGSEA. Trimming removed 3 bases at V and 1 base at J, with 12 bases between. The CDR3 DNA follows: TGCAGCGTTGATCGGGAGAGGGCGAACACTGAAGCTTTCTTT. It codes for CSVDRERANTEAFF.

The CDR3 here is CASGLVLGGRDYNEQFF. CDR3 coding DNA: TGTGCTAGTGGTTTGGTACTCGGCGGGAGGGACTACAATGAGCAGTTCTTC. This chain connects TRBV12-5 to TRBJ2-1; TRBD2 matches at 9 bases. Trimming at V came to 0 bases and at J to 3 bases, leaving 6 bases not matched to a gene. Germline V gene lookup returns CDR1 LGHNT and CDR2 FRNRAP. The CDR3 length is 17 residues. The complete variable domain, with remaining parts taken from reference TRBV12-5 and TRBJ2-1, reads DARVTQTPRHKVTEMGQEVTMRCQPILGHNTVFWYRQTMMQGLELLAYFRNRAPLDDSGMPKDRFSAEMPDATLATLKIQPSEPRDSAVYFCASGLVLGGRDYNEQFFGPGTRLTVL.

The chain recombines TRBV5-4 with TRBJ2-7, with TRBD1 identical over 9 bases. Germline-derived CDR1 and CDR2 are SGHNT and YYREEE (reference sequence). V lost 4 bases and J lost 3; bases outside the gene matches: 5. The CDR3 covers 14 residues. CDR3 residues: CASSPPGQGYEQYF. The CDR3 bases are TGTGCCAGCAGCCCGCCGGGACAGGGCTACGAGCAGTACTTC.

This sequence joins TRBV4-3 and TRBJ1-3, with 7 positions matching TRBD1. Germline CDR1 and CDR2: LGHNA and YSLEER. CDR3 length: 17 residues. V lost 0 bases, J lost 2 bases, and 7 bases stayed unmatched. The CDR3 spells CASSQESPGQTGNTIYF. The CDR3 nucleotides are TGCGCCAGCAGCCAAGAGTCACCGGGACAGACTGGAAACACCATATATTTT.

The rearrangement joins TRBV19 to TRBJ1-6; D gene ambiguous. The CDR3 is made up of 15 amino acids. CDR1 and CDR2 (germline): LNHDA, SQIVND (reference sequence). V was clipped by 2 bases and J by 9 bases, with 14 bases between them. The CDR3 spells CASSIRGSLASPLHF. As DNA, the CDR3 is TGTGCCAGTAGTATAAGAGGCAGTCTGGCTTCACCCCTCCACTTT.

This chain links TRBV2 with TRBJ1-1; 9 bases fit TRBD1. The CDR3 is made up of 15 amino acids. Trimming took 8 bases from V and 4 from J; bases not matched to a gene: 11. Germline values: CDR1 SNHLY, CDR2 FYNNEI. The CDR3 nucleotides read TGTGCCAGCCGAAAGGGGACAGGGAGGTCCACTGAAGCTTTCTTT. As protein: CASRKGTGRSTEAFF. Supplemented by reference TRBV2 and TRBJ1-1, the full variable domain reads EPEVTQTPSHQVTQMGQEVILRCVPISNHLYFYWYRQILGQKVEFLVSFYNNEISEKSEIFDDQFSVERPDGSNFTLKIRSTKLEDSAMYFCASRKGTGRSTEAFFGQGTRLTVV.

The chain couples TRBV27 to TRBJ2-1, with TRBD1 as a possible D gene (6 bases). CDR3 length equals 15 residues. V lost 5 bases and J 5 bases, leaving 16 bases between the germline ends. CDR1 and CDR2 (germline): MNHEY, SMNVEV (reference sequence). CDR3 residues: CASSRPGQPDNEQFF. CDR3 bases: TGTGCCAGCAGTCGACCAGGACAGCCTGACAATGAGCAGTTCTTC.

The CDR3 protein is CASSPPRSGEAFF. CDR3 DNA sequence: TGTGCCAGCAGCCCTCCAAGATCAGGCGAAGCTTTCTTT. The chain uses TRBV9 and TRBJ1-1, with D hard to call. Per germline, CDR1 SGDLS and CDR2 YYNGEE. V was cut by 4 bases and J by 8 bases, with 15 bases left in between. The CDR3 runs 13 residues.

The CDR3 loop is CAWSVGTGTEAFF. The CDR3 coding sequence is TGTGCCTGGAGTGTCGGGACAGGGACTGAAGCTTTCTTT. V and J are TRBV30 and TRBJ1-1; 9 bases fit TRBD1. Trimming removed 0 bases from V and 5 bases from J; junction bases left unmatched: 1. CDR1 and CDR2 (germline): GTSNPN, SVGIG (reference sequence). This CDR3 is built from 13 residues.

The chain recombines TRBV4-3 with TRBJ1-6; D perhaps matches TRBD1 (5 bases). V lost 0 bases and J 2 bases, leaving 8 bases between the germline ends. CDR3 length: 16 residues. The V gene's germline CDR1 is LGHNA and CDR2 YSLEER. In DNA, the CDR3 is TGCGCCAGCAGCCAAGACGGGGGACCCTATAATTCACCCCTCCACTTT. Translation gives CASSQDGGPYNSPLHF.

The chain couples TRBV9 to TRBJ2-1; D is uncertain. CDR3 length: 16 amino acids. CDR1 SGDLS and CDR2 YYNGEE come from the germline V gene. The ends were cut back, 0 bases at V and 3 bases at J, with 13 bases in the middle. The CDR3 region is CASSVGGPPFYNEQFF. CDR3 coding DNA: TGTGCCAGCAGCGTAGGTGGGCCTCCCTTCTACAATGAGCAGTTCTTC.

A single count supports this clone. The chain recombines TRBV12-3 or TRBV12-4 with TRBJ2-1, with a possible D match to TRBD1 (5 bases). The CDR3 is 13 residues long. V lost 5 bases, J lost 8 bases, and 13 bases lay in between. The CDR3 coding sequence is TGTGCCAGCAGTCGAGCCCCAGGGTATGAGCAGTTCTTC. Translating it yields CASSRAPGYEQFF.

The chain is built from TRBV5-1 and TRBJ1-6; possibly TRBD1 for D (6 bases). Germline CDR1 is SGHRS and CDR2 is YFSETQ. V was pared by 0 bases and J by 3 bases, with 10 bases between. The CDR3 runs to 16 residues. CDR3: CASSLASDSYNSPLHF. Written as DNA, the CDR3 is TGCGCCAGCAGCTTGGCCTCGGACAGCTATAATTCACCCCTCCACTTT.

The V gene is TRBV7-9, the J gene TRBJ2-7; TRBD1 aligns across 7 bases. Germline CDR1 and CDR2: SEHNR and FQNEAQ (reference sequence). Losses at the gene ends were 5 bases for V and 2 bases for J; bases not matched to a gene: 9. This CDR3 has 15 amino acids. CDR3 bases: TGTGCCAGCAGCCCCAACAGGGGAAGTACCTACGAGCAGTACTTC. Its protein is CASSPNRGSTYEQYF.

The chain links TRBV7-9 to TRBJ2-1; tentative D call: TRBD1 (5 bases). The CDR3 totals 15 residues. V was pared by 1 base and J by 2 bases, with 9 bases between. Germline V gene sequence: CDR1 SEHNR, CDR2 FQNEAQ (reference sequence). The CDR3 nucleotides are TGTGCCAGCAGCTTAGTAGGGGTTACCTACAATGAGCAGTTCTTC. Translated: CASSLVGVTYNEQFF. Combining the CDR3 with reference TRBV7-9 and TRBJ2-1 gives the whole variable domain DTGVSQNPRHKITKRGQNVTFRCDPISEHNRLYWYRQTLGQGPEFLTYFQNEAQLEKSRLLSDRFSAERPKGSFSTLEIQRTEQGDSAMYLCASSLVGVTYNEQFFGPGTRLTVL.

The rearrangement uses TRBV10-3 and TRBJ2-5, with D maybe TRBD1 (5 bases). V was cut by 0 bases and J by 5 bases, with 10 bases left in between. This CDR3 spans 14 amino acids. Germline V lookup: CDR1 ENHRY, CDR2 SYGVKD. The CDR3 nucleotides are TGTGCCATCAGTGAGTCAACGAAGGGGGAGACCCAGTACTTC. Protein: CAISESTKGETQYF.

The CDR3 coding sequence is TGTGCCAGCAGCTTAGGTAACTATCGCACAGATACGCAGTATTTT. It specifies CASSLGNYRTDTQYF. The gene calls are TRBV11-3 and TRBJ2-3; D remains unclear. CDR1 SGHNT and CDR2 YENEEA come from the germline V gene. The CDR3 totals 15 residues. Trimming took 1 base from V and 1 from J, leaving 9 bases between them. The variable domain in full, with the rest retrieved from reference TRBV11-3 and TRBJ2-3, is EAGVVQSPRYKIIEKKQPVAFWCNPISGHNTLYWYLQNLGQGPELLIRYENEEAVDDSQLPKDRFSAERLKGVDSTLKIQPAELGDSAVYLCASSLGNYRTDTQYFGPGTRLTVL.

The chain joins TRBV5-1 to TRBJ2-1; 7 nucleotides line up with TRBD1. CDR3 length: 14 amino acids. V was pared by 4 bases and J by 6 bases, with 7 bases of the junction left unmatched. Germline lookup yields CDR1 SGHRS and CDR2 YFSETQ. The CDR3 sequence is CASSLTGMGNEQFF. As DNA, the CDR3 is TGCGCCAGCAGCCTGACAGGGATGGGCAATGAGCAGTTCTTC.

CDR3: CASTDRADYGYTF. The CDR3 DNA is TGTGCCAGCACCGACAGGGCAGACTATGGCTACACCTTC. The chain uses TRBV27 and TRBJ1-2; 7 bases match TRBD1. Unmatched junction bases numbered 5, after V lost 7 bases and J lost 3 bases. CDR3 length: 13 residues. CDR1 is MNHEY and CDR2 is SMNVEV in the germline V gene (reference sequence).

This chain connects TRBV11-2 to TRBJ1-1; D unclear. Trimming shortened V by 6 bases and J by 0 bases, and 17 bases separated the two germline ends. The germline CDR1 and CDR2 sequences are SGHAT and FQNNGV. This CDR3 comprises 16 residues. Written as DNA, the CDR3 is TGTGCCAGCAGGTTCTGGAGGGAAAGGTTGAACACTGAAGCTTTCTTT. Amino acid sequence: CASRFWRERLNTEAFF.

A word on this clone: Within the sample, other DNA sequences also encode this same CDR3. The chain is built from TRBV20-1 and TRBJ1-2; D unresolved. The V end was cut by 3 bases, the J end by 6 bases, with 8 bases between. Germline CDR1 is DFQATT and CDR2 is SNEGSKA (reference sequence). This CDR3 is built from 11 residues. CDR3: CSASDGDGYTF. The CDR3 DNA sequence: TGCAGTGCTAGTGACGGGGATGGCTACACCTTC.

The chain couples TRBV28 to TRBJ2-7, with unresolved D. V was trimmed by 3 bases and J by 5 bases, leaving 14 bases between them. CDR3 length equals 14 residues. Germline CDR1 reads MDHEN; CDR2 reads SYDVKM. CDR3 loop: CASSLSVPLHEQYF. CDR3 coding DNA: TGTGCCAGCAGTTTGTCAGTGCCTCTCCACGAGCAGTACTTC.

This chain joins TRBV19 and TRBJ1-1; D remains ambiguous. Germline V gives CDR1 LNHDA, CDR2 SQIVND (reference sequence). Trimming pared 1 base from V and 3 bases from J, leaving 9 bases between. The CDR3 is 14 residues long. CDR3 nucleotide sequence: TGTGCCAGTAGTATAGTAGGCGGGGACACTGAAGCTTTCTTT. Its translation: CASSIVGGDTEAFF.